The present entry profiles one T cell receptor beta chain with its context. This clone was seen a single time. Its antigen is currently not known. No much larger clonotype is one base removed from it; base qualities were not supplied. TCRbeta CDR3 regions were amplified from genomic DNA using the immunoSEQ Assay, a bias-controlled multiplex PCR. The paper's data handling went like this. The number of nucleated cells in each sample was estimated from the amplification of reference gene primers within the assay. Sequence reads were collapsed and filtered to measure the absolute abundance of every unique TCRbeta CDR3 rearrangement. Productive Simpson clonality was computed per sample as the square root of Simpson's diversity index over productive rearrangements. TCRdb mirrors the immuneACCESS table, restricted to in-frame sequences. Some clones are absent from its copies; in checked studies, under half trace to an unresolved V gene, and the reason for the others is unknown. The V and J calls and the clone size are those of that table, but D and trimming were determined from the DNA. Across this sample there are some 80,000 clones, with 65% to 90% seen only once. The ten most abundant clones make up 15% to 20% of the sample.

V is clipped by 4 bases and J by 4 bases, and the sequence between their germline boundaries is 13 bases long. From the cysteine through the phenylalanine, the CDR3 covers 14 amino acids. The kept DNA is CDR3 alone, 42 bases in frame from the first base. Per the germline V gene, SGHTS is the CDR1 and YDEGEE is the CDR2. Each collaborating institution followed its own protocols to collect whole blood in K2EDTA tubes. Collaborator samples were shipped for TCRbeta analysis as frozen whole blood, isolated PBMCs, or DNA extracted from either sample type. This entry is derived from a study of blood T cell repertoires in COVID-19 (dated by TCRdb to 2020 to 2021). In terms of the full investigation: Samples covering the acute and convalescent phases of COVID-19 were provided by collaborators in the United States, Italy and Spain. The material from the prospective study consisted of cDNA or gDNA derived from T cells, B-cell-depleted T cells, or PBMCs. Deeply sampled blood TCRbeta repertoires from subjects exposed to, actively infected with, or recovered from COVID-19 were included in the dataset. The repertoires were released in a freely available public database meant as a resource for research on the immune response to SARS-CoV-2. The samples were drawn from the first 160 participants of the ongoing ImmuneRACE study and from 1,254 subjects provided by 6 global collaborators. The sample metadata nearly always contained a de-identified subject ID, COVID-19 status, age in years and sex. Where available, HLA class I and class II types were taken from metadata supplied by the sample provider and were not determined by assay-based typing. The paper's findings and limits, for the study overall: How much clinical and demographic metadata was included differed by source and by participant, and the metadata was provided uncurated.

The sequencing input was peripheral blood. The receptor's source is a human donor in a cohort sampled during active COVID-19. The rearrangement combines TRBV5-8 with TRBJ2-3; a tentative D call is TRBD1 (5 bases match). The CDR3 region: CASSVRLGADTQYF. The sequenced DNA is TGTGCCAGCAGCGTGCGCTTAGGGGCAGATACGCAGTATTTT.